These 20 T cell receptor beta chains were all obtained from the same sample, sequenced in a study of blood T cells in healthy people across ages. A second PCR of about 6 to 11 cycles used a sample-barcoded 5' primer and a J-beta primer mix. TCRdb analysed the 5' RACE reads with MiXCR anew, one entry per CDR3 protein. Seen here are roughly 1.5 million distinct CDR3 sequences, roughly 43% observed once, and the top ten hold under 5%. Sequenced sample: blood. The receptors originated from a young woman in good health.

This clonotype appeared a few times. The gene calls are TRBV11-1 and TRBJ2-1; weak D call: TRBD2 (5 bases). The CDR3 consists of 16 residues. The ends were cut back, 5 bases at V and 1 base at J, with 15 bases in the middle. Per the germline V gene, CDR1 is SGHAT and CDR2 is FQDESV (reference sequence). The CDR3 protein is CASSPSLSLSYNEQFF. CDR3 DNA: TGTGCCAGCAGCCCTAGCCTCTCGCTGTCCTACAATGAGCAGTTCTTC.

The chain carries TRBV27 and TRBJ2-1, with TRBD1 matching over 7 bases. CDR1 and CDR2 from the germline V gene are MNHEY and SMNVEV (reference sequence). This CDR3 is 17 amino acids long. V shed 5 bases and J 5 bases; nucleotides not matched to a gene: 15. CDR3 sequence (DNA): TGTGCCAGCAGTCCTTACACGACAGGGTCACTCAACAATGAGCAGTTCTTC. It codes for CASSPYTTGSLNNEQFF.

V is TRBV29-1 and J is TRBJ2-5; no clear D gene. V lost 4 bases and J lost 5, with 11 bases in between. The CDR3 length is 12 residues. Germline assignment: CDR1 SQVTM and CDR2 ANQGSEA. CDR3 bases: TGCAGCGTTGCATCGGCGCGGGAGACCCAGTACTTC. Translated: CSVASARETQYF.

This chain joins TRBV4-3 and TRBJ2-3; TRBD1 matches at 9 bases. The CDR3 contains 16 residues. CDR1 is LGHNA, CDR2 YSLEER, per germline. After removal of 3 bases from V and 0 bases from J, the junction contained 4 bases not matched to a gene. The CDR3 region is CASSQRQGVSTDTQYF. CDR3 nucleotides: TGCGCCAGCAGCCAGCGACAGGGGGTCAGCACAGATACGCAGTATTTT.

The chain links TRBV29-1 to TRBJ2-3; 10 bases are a match to TRBD1. Germline V lookup: CDR1 SQVTM, CDR2 ANQGSEA. V dropped 8 bases and J dropped 3; count of bases not matched to a gene: 5. This CDR3 contains 13 residues. The CDR3 here is CSTRDRGTDTQYF. For the CDR3, the DNA is TGCAGCACCCGGGACAGGGGAACAGATACGCAGTATTTT.

The rearrangement joins TRBV19 to TRBJ1-1; D possibly corresponds to TRBD1 (5 bases). V was cut by 1 base and J by 1 base, with 10 bases left in between. The germline V gene encodes CDR1 LNHDA and CDR2 SQIVND (reference sequence). The CDR3 is made up of 15 amino acids. Written as DNA, the CDR3 is TGTGCCAGTAGTATAGCAACGGGGGGGAACACTGAAGCTTTCTTT. Translated, it gives CASSIATGGNTEAFF.

This chain links TRBV10-3 with TRBJ2-4; maybe TRBD1 (5 bases). The assigned J gene may be wrong: the sequence end matches TRBJ2-7 better. The CDR3 is made up of 11 amino acids. Germline CDR1 and CDR2: ENHRY and SYGVKD. CDR3 loop: CATNDSHEQYF. In DNA, the CDR3 is TGTGCCACCAACGACAGCCACGAGCAGTACTTC.

This rearrangement joins TRBV4-1 to TRBJ2-3; no definite D call. The CDR3 contains 12 residues. Between the trimmed V and J ends, which lost 0 bases and 8 bases, there was a span of 6 bases. In germline, CDR1 is MGHRA, CDR2 YSYEKL. This chain's CDR3 is CASSQDSGTQYF. For the CDR3, the DNA is TGCGCCAGCAGCCAAGATTCAGGTACGCAGTATTTT.

Here the CDR3 DNA reads TGCAGCGTTGAAGGGGCAGGGAATCAGCCCCAGCATTTT. This encodes CSVEGAGNQPQHF. The V and J genes are TRBV29-1 and TRBJ1-5, with D perhaps TRBD1 (5 bases). With 1 base removed from V and 4 bases from J, the gap between germline ends came to 8 bases. The CDR3 contains 13 residues. Germline V CDR1 and CDR2: SQVTM, ANQGSEA.

The chain is built from TRBV7-2 and TRBJ2-3; the D gene is possibly TRBD2 (5 bases). Germline V CDR1 and CDR2: SGHTA, FQGNSA. Trimming left V 4 bases short and J 1 base short, with 18 bases between. The CDR3 sequence is 17 residues long. The CDR3 coding sequence is TGTGCCAGCAGCTCGCCTGAGCAAAGCGGCCGCACAGATACGCAGTATTTT. Translation gives CASSSPEQSGRTDTQYF.

This clonotype was detected only a few times. The chain couples TRBV4-3 to TRBJ1-2; D might be TRBD1 (6 bases). The V gene's germline CDR1 is LGHNA and CDR2 YSLEER. The V end lost 1 base, the J end lost 2 bases, and 11 bases lay between the germline ends. The CDR3 covers 15 residues. Written as DNA, the CDR3 is TGCGCCAGCAGCCAAGTGCAGGGGCTGAACTATGGCTACACCTTC. It specifies CASSQVQGLNYGYTF.

The chain links TRBV7-2 to TRBJ2-4; D call uncertain. The tail of the sequence fits TRBJ2-7 better, so the J call may be wrong. Germline lookup yields CDR1 SGHTA and CDR2 FQGNSA. The CDR3 runs 19 residues. The CDR3 reads CASSLRADAAPRTSYEQYF. The CDR3 DNA is TGTGCCAGCAGCTTAAGGGCCGATGCGGCGCCGAGGACGTCCTACGAGCAGTACTTC.

Here the CDR3 reads CASSGENPTNEQFF. The CDR3 DNA reads TGCGCCAGCAGCGGGGAGAACCCGACGAATGAGCAGTTCTTC. The chain carries TRBV5-1 and TRBJ2-1, with D tentatively TRBD2 (5 bases). The CDR3 runs to 14 residues. The germline V gene has CDR1 SGHRS and CDR2 YFSETQ. V was clipped by 4 bases and J by 7 bases, with 15 bases between them.

Only a few counts were recorded for this clonotype. This chain links TRBV7-2 with TRBJ2-3; 8 nucleotides align to TRBD2. Germline V gene sequence: CDR1 SGHTA, CDR2 FQGNSA. Unmatched junction bases numbered 12, after V lost 1 base and J lost 0 bases. CDR3 length: 19 residues. The CDR3 spells CASSLGGRGAYPSTDTQYF. In DNA, the CDR3 is TGTGCCAGCAGCTTAGGGGGGCGGGGGGCCTATCCTAGCACAGATACGCAGTATTTT. The full variable domain, with the rest looked up from reference TRBV7-2 and TRBJ2-3, is GAGVSQSPSNKVTEKGKDVELRCDPISGHTALYWYRQSLGQGLEFLIYFQGNSAPDKSGLPSDRFSAERTGGSVSTLTIQRTQQEDSAVYLCASSLGGRGAYPSTDTQYFGPGTRLTVL.

This chain links TRBV7-2 with TRBJ2-1; 9 bases agree with TRBD2. The DNA end favors TRBJ2-7, so the J call may be wrong. The CDR3 is made up of 15 amino acids. Germline V gene data show CDR1 as SGHTA and CDR2 as FQGNSA. The CDR3 DNA sequence: TGTGCCAGCAGCTCCCTAGCGGGGCGGTACAATGAGCAGTACTTC. Translation gives CASSSLAGRYNEQYF.

This clonotype showed up many times. The CDR3 DNA reads TGTGCCAGCTCCGACAGCTACAATGAGCAGTTCTTC. Translated: CASSDSYNEQFF. The V and J genes are TRBV19 and TRBJ2-1; D is perhaps TRBD1 (5 bases). CDR3 size: 12 residues. V was pared by 9 bases and J by 3 bases, with 9 bases between. Looked up from germline, CDR1 is LNHDA and CDR2 is SQIVND (reference sequence).

V usage is TRBV5-1 and J usage is TRBJ2-3, with D tentatively TRBD2 (7 bases). V was pared by 4 bases and J by 5 bases, with 17 bases between. This CDR3 is built from 15 residues. Germline CDR1 and CDR2: SGHRS and YFSETQ. In DNA form, the CDR3 reads TGCGCCAGCAGCGTAATGGGGGGGCGGGGAGATACGCAGTATTTT. Protein product: CASSVMGGRGDTQYF.

The genes are TRBV7-2 and TRBJ2-3, with 10 bases matching TRBD2. CDR3 size: 15 residues. Trimming cost V 5 bases and J 4 bases; bases outside gene matches: 6. CDR1 is SGHTA and CDR2 is FQGNSA in the germline V gene. In nucleotides, the CDR3 is TGTGCCAGCAGCGCAAAGCGGGGGGGCTCAGATACGCAGTATTTT. It translates to CASSAKRGGSDTQYF. The variable domain in full, completed from reference TRBV7-2 and TRBJ2-3, reads GAGVSQSPSNKVTEKGKDVELRCDPISGHTALYWYRQSLGQGLEFLIYFQGNSAPDKSGLPSDRFSAERTGGSVSTLTIQRTQQEDSAVYLCASSAKRGGSDTQYFGPGTRLTVL.

With regard to this clonotype: Germline and junction disagree at one end, which may indicate a read error. The chain is built from TRBV2 and TRBJ1-5, with D hard to call. Germline assignment: CDR1 SNHLY and CDR2 FYNNEI. CDR3 length equals 12 residues. CDR3 DNA: TGTGCCGGCAGCCTAGACAAGCCCGTCCAGCATTTT. It is translated as CAGSLDKPVQHF.

The CDR3 loop is CASSPYKAYTEAFF. Here the CDR3 DNA reads TGCGCCAGCAGCCCCTACAAGGCCTACACTGAAGCTTTCTTT. The V gene is TRBV4-1, the J gene TRBJ1-1; D is unclear. This CDR3 has 14 residues. The V end was cut by 4 bases, the J end by 3 bases, with 12 bases between. CDR1 and CDR2 from the germline V gene are MGHRA and YSYEKL.